The table lists the clone carrying this T cell receptor beta chain with a count of one. As yet, its antigen is unknown. The CDR3 is made up of 12 amino acids. Per germline, CDR1 MDHEN and CDR2 SYDVKM. V was cut by 6 bases and J by 4 bases, with 10 bases left in between. Researchers partitioned CD4+ cells into CD45RA+ naive and CD45RA-negative memory subsets. The data were taken from a study of shared clonotypes between healthy human individuals. The input for sorted-subset replicate PCRs was about 210 ng DNA, 25,000 to 35,000 T cell genomes. Profiled with immunoSEQ multiplex PCR; TCRdb holds only in-frame clones, not every one. Among about a million clones listed, about 80% were seen once. Study-wide points: Naive CD4 clonotypes overlapped across several donors at approximately 5.3%.

The source is a man aged 18 to 30 in good health. Some clones in this sample may be carry-over from other donors' samples. The specimen sequenced was memory CD4+ T cells from PBMCs. Subset of the sample: CD45RA-negative fraction. This chain connects TRBV28 to TRBJ2-7, with D uncertain. The CDR3 coding sequence is TGTGCCAGCAGGGAATTCTCTTACGAGCAGTACTTC. Protein product: CASREFSYEQYF.